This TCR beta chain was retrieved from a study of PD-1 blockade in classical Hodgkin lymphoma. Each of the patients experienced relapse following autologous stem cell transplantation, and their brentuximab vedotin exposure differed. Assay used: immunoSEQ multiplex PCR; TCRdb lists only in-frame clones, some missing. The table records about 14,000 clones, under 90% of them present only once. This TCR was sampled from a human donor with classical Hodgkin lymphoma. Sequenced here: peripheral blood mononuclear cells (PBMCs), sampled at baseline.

CDR3 in amino acids: CASSARLSEQFF. Here the CDR3 DNA reads TGTGCCAGCAGTGCACGGTTGAGTGAGCAGTTCTTC. This chain uses TRBV28 with TRBJ2-1; D ambiguous. Germline V gene data show CDR1 as MDHEN and CDR2 as SYDVKM. This CDR3 spans 12 amino acids. Trimming cost V 5 bases and J 9 bases, with 11 bases left between them.